The TCR beta chain described here comes from a study of T cell responses to AZD1222 COVID-19 vaccine. Libraries were prepared by immunoSEQ multiplex PCR; TCRdb keeps only in-frame clonotypes and omits some of them. The table lists some 130,000 clones, just over 85% of them singletons. This TCR came from an adult in good health. The material sequenced was peripheral blood, taken on day 0 of MenACWY control vaccination.

CDR3 region: CASSIIAWRGLRNTEAFF. Written as DNA, the CDR3 is TGTGCCAGTAGTATAATTGCTTGGCGGGGGTTGAGGAACACTGAAGCTTTCTTT. The chain uses TRBV19 and TRBJ1-1; weak D call: TRBD1 (5 bases). Germline lookup yields CDR1 LNHDA and CDR2 SQIVND (reference sequence). The germline V and J ends were trimmed by 2 bases and 1 base, with 20 bases remaining between them. The CDR3 contains 18 residues.